These 7 T cell receptor beta chains share one sample of origin, sequenced in a study of blood T cell repertoires in COVID-19. Sequenced by immunoSEQ multiplex PCR; TCRdb stores in-frame clones only, minus some. Among approximately 200,000 clones, around 87% were seen once, and the ten largest hold approximately 6%. The material sequenced was peripheral blood. These receptors all come from a man in his sixties who had recovered from COVID-19.

This sequence joins TRBV27 and TRBJ2-1, with D perhaps matching TRBD2 (7 bases). The V end lost 0 bases, the J end lost 12 bases, and 15 bases lay between the germline ends. The CDR3 is made up of 14 amino acids. The germline V gene encodes CDR1 MNHEY and CDR2 SMNVEV (reference sequence). CDR3 DNA sequence: TGTGCCAGCAGTTTATCGGGGGGGGCATGGAGGCAGTTCTTC. Its translation is CASSLSGGAWRQFF.

The chain couples TRBV28 to TRBJ2-7; perhaps TRBD2 as D (6 bases). In germline, CDR1 is MDHEN, CDR2 SYDVKM. The CDR3 is made up of 15 amino acids. The germline V and J ends were trimmed by 5 bases and 5 bases, with 19 bases remaining between them. The DNA of the CDR3 is TGTGCCAGCAGTCCGGGACTTAGGGGTGACGACGAGCAGTACTTC. This encodes CASSPGLRGDDEQYF.

In the case of this clone: Other nucleotide sequences in the sample specify the same CDR3. V and J are TRBV10-3 and TRBJ1-2, with 7 bases that match TRBD1. V lost 4 bases to trimming and J lost 2 bases; unmatched junction nucleotides: 4. CDR1 is ENHRY, CDR2 SYGVKD, per germline. The CDR3 extends over 14 amino acids. CDR3 sequence: CAISGQGPNYGYTF. Here the CDR3 DNA reads TGTGCCATCAGTGGACAGGGCCCCAACTATGGCTACACCTTC.

The rearrangement joins TRBV5-6 to TRBJ1-6; 8 positions agree with TRBD1. V gave up 2 bases and J gave up 6 bases; unmatched junction bases: 7. Germline V gives CDR1 SGHDT, CDR2 YYEEEE. The CDR3 is 16 amino acids. This CDR3 is CASSFSRGQGNSPLHF. DNA of the CDR3: TGTGCCAGCAGCTTCTCCCGCGGACAGGGTAATTCACCCCTCCACTTT.

The CDR3, as DNA: TGTGCCAGCAGCAAGAGGACAGTGGAGAAACTGTTTTTT. Protein product: CASSKRTVEKLFF. V gene TRBV12-3 or TRBV12-4 combines with J gene TRBJ1-4; TRBD1 might be the D (6 bases). The CDR3 spans 13 residues. Trimming took 6 bases from V and 11 from J, leaving 16 bases between them.

CDR3 sequence: CASSGTGLSYNEQFF. The CDR3 coding sequence is TGTGCCAGCAGCGGAACGGGACTTTCCTACAATGAGCAGTTCTTC. The chain carries TRBV9 and TRBJ2-1; D might be TRBD2 (6 bases). This CDR3 spans 15 amino acids. CDR1 and CDR2 (germline): SGDLS, YYNGEE. Trimming stripped 3 bases from V and 1 base from J, with 11 bases between.

J is TRBJ2-7 and V is TRBV30, with 7 bases matching TRBD2. CDR1 and CDR2 from the germline V gene are GTSNPN and SVGIG (reference sequence). The CDR3 covers 13 residues. The ends lost 0 bases at V and 6 bases at J; junction bases unmatched: 5. The CDR3 region is CAWSVAGTGEQYF. CDR3 in DNA: TGTGCCTGGAGTGTAGCGGGAACGGGCGAGCAGTACTTC. The full variable domain, its missing parts supplied by reference TRBV30 and TRBJ2-7, is SQTIHQWPATLVQPVGSPLSLECTVEGTSNPNLYWYRQAAGRGLQLLFYSVGIGQISSEVPQNLSASRPQDRQFILSSKKLLLSDSGFYLCAWSVAGTGEQYFGPGTRLTVT.